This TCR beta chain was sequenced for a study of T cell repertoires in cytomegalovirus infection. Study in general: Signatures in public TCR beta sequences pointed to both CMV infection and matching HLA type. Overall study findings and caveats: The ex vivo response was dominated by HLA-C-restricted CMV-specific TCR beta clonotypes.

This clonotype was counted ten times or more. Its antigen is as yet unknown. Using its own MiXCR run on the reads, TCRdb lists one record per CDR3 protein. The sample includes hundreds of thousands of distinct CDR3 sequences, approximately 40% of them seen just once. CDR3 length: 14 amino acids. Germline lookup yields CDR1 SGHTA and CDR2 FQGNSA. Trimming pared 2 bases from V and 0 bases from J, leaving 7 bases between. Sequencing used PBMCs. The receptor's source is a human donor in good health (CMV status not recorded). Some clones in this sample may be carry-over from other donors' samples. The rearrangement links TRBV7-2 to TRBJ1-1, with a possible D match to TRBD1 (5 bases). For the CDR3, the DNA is TGTGCCAGCAGCTTAAAGGGGCTGAACACTGAAGCTTTCTTT. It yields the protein CASSLKGLNTEAFF.